This T cell receptor beta chain came from a study of CD8+CD57+ T cells in acquired aplastic anemia. Overall study: Sorted CD4+ and CD8+ cells yielded roughly 3.2 ug of DNA on average.

Genomic DNA constituted the template upon which TCR beta VDJ and CDR3 profiling was performed. TCRdb recomputed calls from the reads with MiXCR, one row per CDR3 protein. The sample lists approximately 170,000 distinct CDR3 sequences; 50% to 55% were seen once. CDR3 length: 13 amino acids. Looked up from germline, CDR1 is LNHDA and CDR2 is SQIVND (reference sequence). A remark on this clonotype: Compared with germline, one end of the junction differs, possibly owing to a read error.

V gene TRBV19 combines with J gene TRBJ1-1; TRBD1 agrees at 9 bases. The sequenced sample consisted of sorted CD4+, CD8+, or CD8+CD57+ T cells (not recorded which) from PBMCs. The clonotype comes from a human donor in good health, serving as a control. The CDR3 loop reads CAGRPGQGTEAFF. The CDR3 DNA follows: TGTGCCGGTAGGCCGGGACAGGGAACTGAAGCTTTCTTT.